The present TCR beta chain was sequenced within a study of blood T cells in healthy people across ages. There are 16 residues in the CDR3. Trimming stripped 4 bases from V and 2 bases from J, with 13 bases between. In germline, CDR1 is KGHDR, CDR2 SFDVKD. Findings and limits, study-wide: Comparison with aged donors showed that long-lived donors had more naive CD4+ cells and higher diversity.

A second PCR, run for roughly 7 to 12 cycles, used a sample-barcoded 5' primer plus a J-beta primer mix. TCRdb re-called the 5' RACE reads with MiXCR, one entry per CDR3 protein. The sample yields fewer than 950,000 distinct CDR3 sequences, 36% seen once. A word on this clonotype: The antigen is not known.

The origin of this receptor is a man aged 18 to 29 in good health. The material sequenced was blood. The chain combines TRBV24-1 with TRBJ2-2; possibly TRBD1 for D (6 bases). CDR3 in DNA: TGTGCCACCAGTGAGGTCCGGACAGCCAACACCGGGGAGCTGTTTTTT. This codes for CATSEVRTANTGELFF.